This T cell receptor (beta chain) was captured by sequencing in a study of T cell repertoires in cytomegalovirus infection. About the research overall: Matching HLA type, along with CMV infection, was indicated by public TCR beta signatures.

About this clonotype itself: The antigen is undetermined.

The CDR3 is 16 residues long. CDR1 is SGHVS and CDR2 is FNYEAQ in the germline V gene. V shed 5 bases and J 4 bases; nucleotides not matched to a gene: 5. TCRdb re-derived calls from the reads in MiXCR, one entry per CDR3 protein. The sample contains nearly 700,000 distinct CDR3 sequences, roughly 36% of which appear only once. The source was cultured PBMCs, collected from culture after CMV antigen stimulation. J is TRBJ2-2 and V is TRBV7-6; TRBD2 matches at 12 bases. The clonotype was recovered from a human donor in good health (CMV status not recorded). Some clones in this sample may be carry-over from other donors' samples. DNA of the CDR3: TGTGCCAGCAGCGCCTTGACTAGCGGGGGCACCGGGGAGCTGTTTTTT. Amino acid sequence: CASSALTSGGTGELFF.